What follows are 27 T cell receptor beta chains derived from one specimen sequenced in a study of identical twins. TCRdb redid the calling of the 5' RACE reads with MiXCR, one entry per CDR3 protein. The sample lists more than 350,000 distinct CDR3 sequences, approximately 8.7% seen once, with 7.5% to 9.5% in the top ten. Sample: naive T cells sorted from blood. The receptors derive from a woman in her 50s in good health.

This clonotype occurred a few times. The rearrangement uses TRBV11-2 and TRBJ1-4; unclear D gene. Trimming pared 8 bases from V and 8 bases from J, leaving 15 bases between. The CDR3 spans 13 residues. In germline, CDR1 is SGHAT, CDR2 FQNNGV. The CDR3 loop reads CASGKGPLEKLFF. CDR3 DNA: TGTGCCAGCGGAAAAGGACCGCTCGAAAAACTGTTTTTT.

This clonotype was observed a few times. V gene TRBV20-1 combines with J gene TRBJ2-7; 8 positions match TRBD1. Trimming at V came to 3 bases and at J to 0 bases, leaving 4 bases not matched to a gene. This CDR3 has 14 residues. The germline gives CDR1 DFQATT, CDR2 SNEGSKA (reference sequence). CDR3 DNA sequence: TGCAGTGCTAGTACCAGGGGGCTCTCCTACGAGCAGTACTTC. Translating it yields CSASTRGLSYEQYF.

This clonotype was seen a handful of times. The chain is built from TRBV5-1 and TRBJ2-7; weak D call: TRBD2 (6 bases). The CDR3 covers 16 residues. CDR1 and CDR2 (germline): SGHRS, YFSETQ. V was cut by 4 bases and J by 0 bases, with 17 bases left in between. The DNA of the CDR3 is TGCGCCAGCAGCACTAACTCGGGGACTTACTCCTACGAGCAGTACTTC. This translates into CASSTNSGTYSYEQYF.

This clonotype turned up a few times. This chain uses TRBV2 with TRBJ2-7; no reliable D call. The CDR3 runs 13 residues. The germline V gene has CDR1 SNHLY and CDR2 FYNNEI. Trimming shortened V by 11 bases and J by 3 bases, and 17 bases separated the two germline ends. The CDR3 region is CAVRVEVGYEQYF. Written as DNA, the CDR3 is TGTGCCGTGCGAGTTGAGGTGGGCTACGAGCAGTACTTC.

This clonotype was counted at least ten times. V usage is TRBV12-3 or TRBV12-4 and J usage is TRBJ2-7; D unclear. Deletions cut 4 bases from V and 2 bases from J, with 9 bases between. This CDR3 is 13 amino acids long. In DNA, the CDR3 is TGTGCCAGCAGTTCAAGGCAGGCCTACGAGCAGTACTTC. As protein: CASSSRQAYEQYF.

This sequence joins TRBV5-1 and TRBJ2-6, with 9 bases identical to TRBD1. The CDR3 has 18 residues. Per the germline V gene, CDR1 is SGHRS and CDR2 is YFSETQ. V gave up 4 bases and J gave up 0 bases; unmatched junction bases: 8. In DNA, the CDR3 is TGCGCCAGCAGCGCTACAGGGGGCCTGGCCTCTGGGGCCAACGTCCTGACTTTC. This sequence encodes CASSATGGLASGANVLTF.

This CDR3 is CASSLAGLNIQYF. CDR3 in DNA: TGCGCCAGCAGCTTGGCCGGCCTAAACATTCAGTACTTC. This chain joins TRBV5-1 and TRBJ2-4; D remains unclear. V was clipped by 0 bases and J by 6 bases, with 7 bases between them. Germline V gene sequence: CDR1 SGHRS, CDR2 YFSETQ. This CDR3 is 13 amino acids long.

This rearrangement joins TRBV12-3 or TRBV12-4 to TRBJ2-4; maybe TRBD2 (6 bases). V lost 5 bases to trimming and J lost 1 base, with 15 bases between them. The CDR3 has 16 residues. CDR3 loop: CASSPLTGGAKNIQYF. CDR3 nucleotide sequence: TGTGCCAGCAGTCCCCTGACTGGGGGGGCCAAAAACATTCAGTACTTC.

The rearrangement uses TRBV4-1 and TRBJ1-1; the D is unclear. Trimming stripped 0 bases from V and 1 base from J, with 6 bases between. The germline CDR1 and CDR2 sequences are MGHRA and YSYEKL. The CDR3 runs to 14 residues. The CDR3 coding sequence is TGCGCCAGCAGCCAAGACCCAGCGAACACTGAAGCTTTCTTT. It codes for CASSQDPANTEAFF.

This clonotype showed up just a few times. The CDR3 bases are TGTGCCACCAGCAGAGATTTGGGGGAAAGCGAGACCCAGTACTTC. It encodes CATSRDLGESETQYF. V gene TRBV15 combines with J gene TRBJ2-5; the D gene could be TRBD1 or TRBD2 (5 bases each). Germline V gene lookup returns CDR1 LNHNV and CDR2 YYDKDF (reference sequence). There are 15 residues in the CDR3. Trimming left V 0 bases short and J 5 bases short, with 13 bases between.

This clonotype was observed a handful of times. The CDR3 DNA sequence: TGCGCCAGCAGCCAGCACCAGGGGGCCACTGAAGCTTTCTTT. Its protein product is CASSQHQGATEAFF. V usage is TRBV4-1 and J usage is TRBJ1-1; 8 bases are a match to TRBD1. Germline V CDR1 and CDR2: MGHRA, YSYEKL. The CDR3 sequence is 14 residues long. With 3 bases clipped from V and 4 bases from J, the junction kept 4 bases outside the gene matches.

This clonotype was counted many times. The chain carries TRBV14 and TRBJ1-4; a possible D gene is TRBD1 (6 bases). CDR1 and CDR2 (germline): SGHDN, FVKESK. This CDR3 comprises 16 residues. Trimming left V 1 base short and J 0 bases short, with 9 bases between. The CDR3 sequence: CASSQVGGATNEKLFF. CDR3 bases: TGTGCCAGCAGCCAAGTAGGGGGGGCAACTAATGAAAAACTGTTTTTT.

This clonotype has ten or more counts. The J gene is TRBJ2-1, the V gene TRBV5-1; TRBD2 is a possible D gene (6 bases). The V and J ends lost 4 bases and 8 bases respectively, with 22 bases between them. Germline loops: CDR1 SGHRS, CDR2 YFSETQ. The CDR3 sequence is 16 residues long. The CDR3 is CASSPVPGGTGHEQFF. The CDR3 DNA sequence: TGCGCCAGCAGCCCTGTACCGGGCGGGACCGGCCATGAGCAGTTCTTC.

Many counts were recorded for this clonotype. J is TRBJ2-3 and V is TRBV5-1, with D possibly TRBD2 on 5 matching bases. CDR1 and CDR2 (germline): SGHRS, YFSETQ. Trimming left V 0 bases short and J 3 bases short, with 23 bases between. The CDR3 sequence is 19 residues long. In nucleotides, the CDR3 is TGCGCCAGCAGCTTGGACCCTGGTAGCGTGGGTCTGAGGACAGATACGCAGTATTTT. Its translation: CASSLDPGSVGLRTDTQYF.

J is TRBJ2-5 and V is TRBV5-1; weak D call: TRBD2 (6 bases). Germline V gives CDR1 SGHRS, CDR2 YFSETQ. V lost 2 bases, J lost 5 bases, and 10 bases lay in between. This CDR3 comprises 13 residues. The CDR3 DNA sequence: TGCGCCAGCAGCTTACCTAGCGAGGAGACCCAGTACTTC. Its protein product is CASSLPSEETQYF.

The V and J genes are TRBV12-3 or TRBV12-4 and TRBJ2-1, with 12 bases aligning to TRBD2. The V gene end was trimmed by 5 bases and the J gene end by 6 bases; junction bases not matched to a gene: 2. This CDR3 region has 14 residues. The CDR3 DNA reads TGTGCCAGCAGTCGGACTAGCGGGACCAATGAGCAGTTCTTC. Protein sequence: CASSRTSGTNEQFF.

J is TRBJ2-5 and V is TRBV21-1; no check of the table's D call, TRBD2, against the DNA was made. TRBV21-1 is flagged as a pseudogene. This CDR3 has 17 residues. CDR3 protein: CASSKTSGREGRETQYF. In nucleotides, the CDR3 is TGTGCCAGCAGCAAAACTTCGGGGCGGGAGGGCCGGGAGACCCAGTACTTC.

This clonotype occurred a few times. The CDR3 nucleotides read TGTGCCAGCAGTTTATCGGGACAGGCCACCTACGAGCAGTACTTC. It yields the protein CASSLSGQATYEQYF. The chain couples TRBV27 to TRBJ2-7; 8 bases match TRBD1. Germline-derived CDR1 and CDR2 are MNHEY and SMNVEV (reference sequence). Trimming removed 0 bases from V and 2 bases from J; junction bases left unmatched: 3. The CDR3 spans 15 residues.

V and J are TRBV11-3 and TRBJ2-1; D unclear. CDR3 length equals 15 residues. CDR1 is SGHNT, CDR2 YENEEA, per germline. Trimming pared 7 bases from V and 0 bases from J, leaving 13 bases between. As DNA, the CDR3 is TGTGCCAGCACGCCCTTAGCTAGCTCCTACAATGAGCAGTTCTTC. This codes for CASTPLASSYNEQFF.

The chain links TRBV7-9 to TRBJ2-2; D is possibly TRBD1 (6 bases). The CDR3 loop spans 13 amino acids. Germline V gives CDR1 SEHNR, CDR2 FQNEAQ (reference sequence). Trimming removed 5 bases at V and 7 bases at J, with 11 bases between. CDR3 nucleotides: TGTGCCAGCAGCACAGGGACCGACGGGGAGCTGTTTTTT. Residues: CASSTGTDGELFF.

The chain combines TRBV21-1 with TRBJ1-5; TRBD1, the table's D call, was not compared with the DNA. TRBV21-1 is an annotated pseudogene. This CDR3 spans 14 amino acids. CDR3 bases: TGTGCCAGCGACCCTCGGGGCGGCAATCAGCCCCAGCATTTT. It codes for CASDPRGGNQPQHF.

In this sample, this clonotype turned up a few times. The rearrangement joins TRBV6-1 to TRBJ2-7; TRBD1 aligns across 7 bases. The CDR3 totals 15 residues. CDR1 is MNHNS and CDR2 is SASEGT in the germline V gene. V lost 4 bases to trimming and J lost 7 bases; unmatched junction nucleotides: 13. This chain's CDR3 is CASSATGAGMVEQYV. The CDR3 region has the DNA TGTGCCAGCAGTGCAACAGGGGCAGGGATGGTTGAGCAGTACGTC.

This sequence joins TRBV27 and TRBJ2-2; no firm D call. Trimming shortened V by 4 bases and J by 5 bases, and 17 bases separated the two germline ends. Per the germline V gene, CDR1 is MNHEY and CDR2 is SMNVEV (reference sequence). The CDR3 loop spans 16 amino acids. The CDR3 nucleotides are TGTGCCAGCAGTTCCCCCAGGTGGCCTTTAACCGGGGAGCTGTTTTTT. Protein product: CASSSPRWPLTGELFF.

This chain links TRBV12-3 or TRBV12-4 with TRBJ2-5, with a possible D match to TRBD2 (5 bases). CDR3 length: 15 residues. Trimming removed 2 bases from V and 5 bases from J, with 15 bases in between. CDR3: CASSLRFAEEETQYF. The CDR3 nucleotides read TGTGCCAGCAGTTTACGCTTTGCGGAGGAGGAGACCCAGTACTTC.

This clonotype has a count of ten or more. V is TRBV12-3 or TRBV12-4 and J is TRBJ1-2; D is possibly TRBD1 (6 bases). The V and J ends lost 6 bases and 7 bases respectively, with 15 bases between them. This CDR3 has 13 residues. CDR3 sequence reads: CASRVTGGPGYTF. The CDR3 nucleotides read TGTGCCAGCAGGGTGACGGGGGGGCCTGGCTACACCTTC.

The J gene is TRBJ1-2, the V gene TRBV10-3; D possibly corresponds to TRBD1 (6 bases). Trimming cost V 4 bases and J 6 bases, with 9 bases left between them. From germline, CDR1 is ENHRY and CDR2 SYGVKD. This CDR3 comprises 12 residues. This CDR3 is CAISGRGDGYTF. For the CDR3, the DNA is TGTGCCATCAGTGGCAGGGGAGATGGCTACACCTTC.

This chain uses TRBV27 with TRBJ1-5, with D perhaps matching TRBD1 (5 bases). The germline V gene encodes CDR1 MNHEY and CDR2 SMNVEV (reference sequence). The CDR3 loop spans 12 amino acids. V shed 4 bases and J shed 6 bases, with 7 bases lying between them. In DNA, the CDR3 is TGTGCCAGCAGTTCTAGGGGTCAGCCCCAGCATTTT. As protein: CASSSRGQPQHF.